The clone carrying this TCR beta chain was seen ten or more times. Amplification of TCR beta CDR3 regions was performed using RNA transcripts as template. RT-PCR in the first round (using the HTBI primer set) targeted the TCR CDR3. TCRdb re-derived calls from the multiplex PCR reads in MiXCR, one entry per CDR3 protein. The sample consists of 600,000 or so distinct CDR3 sequences, 15% to 20% of them appearing once. Between the trimmed V and J ends, which lost 3 bases and 8 bases, there was a span of 13 bases. The CDR3 is 13 residues long. These data belong to a study of T cells in Graves' hyperthyroidism and ophthalmopathy.

The TCR originated in a woman between 25 and 40 years old with Graves' hyperthyroidism. The sequencing sample was made of blood. The V call is TRBV12-3 or TRBV12-4, the J call TRBJ1-2; no clear D. The CDR3 loop is CASSFTTLEGYTF. CDR3 nucleotides: TGTGCCAGCAGTTTTACGACTCTGGAGGGCTACACCTTC.